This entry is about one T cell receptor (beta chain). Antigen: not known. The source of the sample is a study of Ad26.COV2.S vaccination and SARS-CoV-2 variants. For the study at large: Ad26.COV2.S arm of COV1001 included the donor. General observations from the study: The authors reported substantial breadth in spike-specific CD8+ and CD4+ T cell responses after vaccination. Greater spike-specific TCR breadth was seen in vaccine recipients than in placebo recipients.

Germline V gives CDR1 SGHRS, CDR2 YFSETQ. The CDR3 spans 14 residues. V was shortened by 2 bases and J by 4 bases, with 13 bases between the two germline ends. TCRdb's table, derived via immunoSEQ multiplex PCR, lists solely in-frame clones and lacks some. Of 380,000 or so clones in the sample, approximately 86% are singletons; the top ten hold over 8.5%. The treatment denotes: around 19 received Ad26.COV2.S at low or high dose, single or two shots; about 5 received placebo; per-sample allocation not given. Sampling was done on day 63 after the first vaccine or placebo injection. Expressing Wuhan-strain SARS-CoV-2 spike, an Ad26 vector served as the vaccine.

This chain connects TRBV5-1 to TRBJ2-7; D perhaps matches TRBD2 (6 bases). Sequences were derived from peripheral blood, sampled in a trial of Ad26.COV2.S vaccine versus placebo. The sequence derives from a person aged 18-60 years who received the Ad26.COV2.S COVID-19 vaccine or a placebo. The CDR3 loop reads CASSLGLLLYEQYF. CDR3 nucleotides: TGCGCCAGCAGCTTAGGACTACTTCTGTACGAGCAGTACTTC. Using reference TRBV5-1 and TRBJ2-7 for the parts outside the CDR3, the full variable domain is KAGVTQTPRYLIKTRGQQVTLSCSPISGHRSVSWYQQTPGQGLQFLFEYFSETQRNKGNFPGRFSGRQFSNSRSEMNVSTLELGDSALYLCASSLGLLLYEQYFGPGTRLTVT.